This T cell receptor beta chain originates from a study of graft-versus-host responses after intestinal transplantation. The data were produced by immunoSEQ multiplex PCR, yet TCRdb's version contains in-frame clones alone and is incomplete. The sample holds tens of thousands of clones, 84% seen once. About this clone: Its antigen remains unknown.

The CDR3 totals 11 residues. Trimming cost V 7 bases and J 4 bases; bases outside gene matches: 0. Looked up from germline, CDR1 is MNHNY and CDR2 is SVGAGI (reference sequence). The receptor comes from a human donor who was the organ donor for an intestinal transplant. The rearrangement uses TRBV6-6 and TRBJ2-5; 7 bases map to TRBD2. The sample here was unstimulated CD4+ T cells sorted from spleen or lymph node cells, taken before transplant. In nucleotides, the CDR3 is TGTGCCAGCACTAGCGGAGAGACCCAGTACTTC. Translating it yields CASTSGETQYF.